These 4 T cell receptor beta chains were all obtained from the same sample, sequenced in a study of T cells in Graves' hyperthyroidism and ophthalmopathy. RNA transcripts provided the source from which TCR beta CDR3 regions were amplified. Primed by the HTBI set, a first-round RT-PCR was run on the TCR CDR3. TCRdb processed the multiplex PCR reads anew with MiXCR; each CDR3 protein has one entry. The sample includes nearly 600,000 distinct CDR3 sequences, more than 11% of them seen just once. Sequences were obtained from blood. The source is a woman under 40 with Graves' hyperthyroidism that later progressed to Graves' ophthalmopathy.

In this sample, this clonotype turned up many times. J is TRBJ1-1 and V is TRBV28; tentatively, D is TRBD1 (6 bases). CDR1 is MDHEN and CDR2 is SYDVKM in the germline V gene. This CDR3 region has 17 residues. The V and J ends lost 3 bases and 0 bases respectively, with 17 bases between them. The CDR3 DNA reads as TGTGCCAGCAGTTTCGGGGGGCCCTCTTCTATGAACACTGAAGCTTTCTTT. This encodes CASSFGGPSSMNTEAFF.

The chain joins TRBV7-9 to TRBJ2-1; no definite D call. The CDR3 length is 16 residues. Germline lookup yields CDR1 SEHNR and CDR2 FQNEAQ (reference sequence). V was clipped by 1 base and J by 0 bases, with 10 bases between them. The CDR3 loop is CASSLGQFTSYNEQFF. CDR3 coding DNA: TGTGCCAGCAGCTTAGGTCAGTTTACCTCCTACAATGAGCAGTTCTTC.

This clonotype was observed a handful of times. V usage is TRBV6-1 and J usage is TRBJ2-1, with D possibly matching TRBD2 (7 bases). This CDR3 is 16 amino acids long. With 8 bases removed from V and 1 base from J, the gap between germline ends came to 18 bases. CDR1 MNHNS and CDR2 SASEGT come from the germline V gene. DNA of the CDR3: TGTGCCAGCGGGGGGCGAAGTAGCGGGTCCTACAATGAGCAGTTCTTC. It encodes CASGGRSSGSYNEQFF.

This clonotype was picked up many times. The V gene is TRBV30, the J gene TRBJ1-3; D gene ambiguous. Germline CDR1 and CDR2: GTSNPN and SVGIG (reference sequence). CDR3 length equals 11 residues. Trimming cost V 5 bases and J 4 bases, with 6 bases left between them. The DNA for the CDR3 is TGTGCCTGGGACACCGGAAACACCATATATTTT. This encodes CAWDTGNTIYF.